This TCR beta chain was captured in a study of shared clonotypes between healthy human individuals. Study-wide points: Among donors, the sharing of clonotypes was expected to be influenced by sequencing depth. Genetic and exposure-history diversity was limited by the few donors.

For each subset, genomic DNA was distributed in equal portions over several immunoSEQ plates. The data were produced by immunoSEQ multiplex PCR, yet TCRdb's version contains in-frame clones alone and is incomplete. Among 450,000 or so clones listed, roughly four fifths were seen once. Donors were Caucasian adults residing in Nashville, Tennessee, USA. Per the germline V gene, CDR1 is LNHDA and CDR2 is SQIVND (reference sequence). The length of the CDR3 is 15 residues. Concerning this clone itself: What it binds is unknown. A read error is likely here: a far larger clone is one base away.

The sequence came from a woman aged 35 to 49 in good health. Some clones in this sample may be carry-over from other donors' samples. Source material: PBMCs. The chain uses TRBV19 and TRBJ2-5; 8 bases line up with TRBD1. CDR3 DNA sequence: TGTGCCAGTAGTTCTGCGGACAGGGTCCAAGGGACCCAGTACTTC. As protein: CASSSADRVQGTQYF.